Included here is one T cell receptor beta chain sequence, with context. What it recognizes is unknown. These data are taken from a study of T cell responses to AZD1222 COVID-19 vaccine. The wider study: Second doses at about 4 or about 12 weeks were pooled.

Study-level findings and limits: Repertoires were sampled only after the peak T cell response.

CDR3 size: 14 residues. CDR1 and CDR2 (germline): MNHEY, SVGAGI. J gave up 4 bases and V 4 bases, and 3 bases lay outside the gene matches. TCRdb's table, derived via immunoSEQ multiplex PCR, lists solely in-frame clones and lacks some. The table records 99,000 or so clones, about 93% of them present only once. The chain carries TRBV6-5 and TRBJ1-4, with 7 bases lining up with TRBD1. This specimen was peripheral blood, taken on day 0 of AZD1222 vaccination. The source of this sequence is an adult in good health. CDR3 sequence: CASSSTGHNEKLFF. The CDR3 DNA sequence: TGTGCCAGCAGTTCGACAGGGCATAATGAAAAACTGTTTTTT.